This T cell receptor (beta chain) was recovered during a study of T cell changes during pregnancy in multiple sclerosis. The CDR3 contains 13 residues. V lost 4 bases and J lost 4, with 8 bases in between. Per the germline V gene, CDR1 is MGHRA and CDR2 is YSYEKL. This clone showed up just a few times. Method: immunoSEQ multiplex PCR; TCRdb's copy keeps in-frame clones and lacks some. The profile covers over 90,000 clones, with roughly 92% appearing a single time and 0.99% taken by the ten largest. The chain carries TRBV4-1 and TRBJ1-5; D ambiguous. The origin of this receptor is a female donor with multiple sclerosis, enrolled in a pregnancy study. The specimen was peripheral blood, collected after pregnancy. The CDR3 DNA is TGCGCCAGCAGCCTGGGCTCGAATCAGCCCCAGCATTTT. As protein: CASSLGSNQPQHF.